This T cell receptor beta chain was sequenced in a study of cytomegalovirus exposure and HLA in healthy donors. Regarding this clone: Its antigen remains unknown.

General study findings and limits: Previously analyzed data showed that most TCR beta V segments were productive at a frequency of about 87% or about 30%. In a later analysis, compared with equally common non-associated chains, HLA-associated beta chains were more expanded.

CDR1 is SEHNR and CDR2 is FQNEAQ in the germline V gene (reference sequence). The V gene end was trimmed by 5 bases and the J gene end by 4 bases; junction bases not matched to a gene: 8. This CDR3 has 16 amino acids. The PCR made use of 60 Vbeta and 13 Jbeta primers. The repertoire was sequenced with immunoSEQ multiplex PCR; TCRdb's copy has only in-frame clones and lacks some. The table lists tens of thousands of clones, 62% of them singletons. V usage is TRBV7-9 and J usage is TRBJ2-5, with 12 bases aligning to TRBD2. The clonotype originates from a male donor in good health and CMV-seropositive. The sample was PBMCs. The CDR3 spells CASSTTTSGSGETQYF. The CDR3 bases are TGTGCCAGCAGCACCACGACTAGCGGGAGCGGAGAGACCCAGTACTTC. Full variable domain (remainder filled in from reference TRBV7-9 and TRBJ2-5): DTGVSQNPRHKITKRGQNVTFRCDPISEHNRLYWYRQTLGQGPEFLTYFQNEAQLEKSRLLSDRFSAERPKGSFSTLEIQRTEQGDSAMYLCASSTTTSGSGETQYFGPGTRLLVL.